The rows below give T cell receptor beta chains drawn from one sample of a study of CD8 T cells in Susac syndrome. MiXCR, applied by TCRdb to the immunoSEQ multiplex PCR reads, yields one record per CDR3 protein. This repertoire shows about 85,000 distinct CDR3 sequences, around 94% found once; its top ten account for around 0.25%. The source material was CD8+ T cells from PBMCs. The receptors were sampled from a human donor in good health. CDR3s include the opening cysteine and the closing phenylalanine or tryptophan. The D gene is left open where the match is weak. Expanded clones are given a class, and other clones once, few, many or no size at all.

>TRBV14|NA|NA|TRBJ2-1
CASSQDRGFYNEQFF
TGTGCCAGCAGCCAAGATAGGGGGTTCTACAATGAGCAGTTCTTC
>TRBV6-6|NA|NA|TRBJ2-1
CASSSLNEQFF
TGTGCCAGCAGTTCCCTCAATGAGCAGTTCTTC
>TRBV15|TRBD1|NA|TRBJ1-5
CATSRGTGAINQPQHF
TGTGCCACCAGCAGGGGGACAGGGGCCATCAATCAGCCCCAGCATTTT
>TRBV29-1|TRBD1|NA|TRBJ2-7
CSANNRQGGNYEQYF
TGCAGCGCAAATAACCGACAGGGGGGAAACTACGAGCAGTACTTC
>TRBV6-5|NA|NA|TRBJ2-7
CASSYGTGNEQYF
TGTGCCAGCAGTTACGGGACGGGGAACGAGCAGTACTTC
>TRBV7-2|NA|NA|TRBJ1-1
CASSLWGGGNTEAFF
TGTGCCAGCAGCTTATGGGGAGGCGGGAACACTGAAGCTTTCTTT
>TRBV6-2/TRBV6-3|NA|NA|TRBJ1-3
CASSWDVSSGNTIYF
TGTGCCAGCAGTTGGGACGTGAGCTCTGGAAACACCATATATTTT
>TRBV2|NA|NA|TRBJ1-1
CASSPADNTEAFF
TGTGCCAGCAGTCCCGCGGATAACACTGAAGCTTTCTTT
>TRBV5-6|TRBD1|NA|TRBJ2-7
CASSAGTGGDHEQYF
TGTGCCAGCAGCGCAGGGACAGGGGGGGACCACGAGCAGTACTTC
>TRBV30|NA|NA|TRBJ2-6
CAWSDLGDSGANVLTF
TGTGCCTGGAGCGATCTCGGGGACTCTGGGGCCAACGTCCTGACTTTC
>TRBV9|NA|NA|TRBJ1-6
CASSPGGSQYNSPLHF
TGTGCCAGCAGCCCTGGAGGATCTCAGTATAATTCACCCCTCCACTTT
>TRBV6-5|NA|NA|TRBJ2-3
CASSYRPQPSTDTQYF
TGTGCCAGCAGTTACCGTCCGCAGCCCAGCACAGATACGCAGTATTTT
>TRBV20-1|NA|NA|TRBJ1-2
CSAQTPGAHGYTF
TGCAGTGCCCAAACCCCAGGGGCCCATGGCTACACCTTC
>TRBV13|NA|NA|TRBJ2-1
CATQEGSYNEQFF
TGTGCCACCCAAGAGGGGTCCTACAATGAGCAGTTCTTC
>TRBV12-3/TRBV12-4|TRBD1|once|TRBJ2-2
CASSPEDRVNTGELFF
TGTGCCAGCAGCCCCGAGGACAGGGTGAACACCGGGGAGCTGTTTTTT
>TRBV7-9|NA|once|TRBJ1-2
CASSPSTGNVYGYTF
TGTGCCAGCAGCCCAAGCACAGGGAATGTCTACGGCTACACCTTC
>TRBV4-1|NA|few|TRBJ1-1
CASSQKGNTEAFF
TGCGCCAGCAGCCAGAAGGGGAACACTGAAGCTTTCTTT
>TRBV4-1|TRBD1|NA|TRBJ2-7
CASSQIQGYEQYF
TGCGCCAGCAGCCAGATACAGGGGTACGAGCAGTACTTC
>TRBV6-2/TRBV6-3|NA|NA|TRBJ2-1
CASMPGISGNEQFF
TGTGCCAGCATGCCGGGAATTTCTGGCAATGAGCAGTTCTTC
>TRBV28|NA|NA|TRBJ2-3
CASSGDPWEPNVGDTQYF
TGTGCCAGCAGTGGGGACCCCTGGGAGCCAAACGTCGGGGATACGCAGTATTTT
>TRBV6-4|NA|NA|TRBJ2-1
CASSEGDHGTYNEQFF
TGTGCCAGCAGTGAGGGGGATCATGGAACCTACAATGAGCAGTTCTTC
>TRBV19|NA|NA|TRBJ2-6
CASSWEVSGANVLTF
TGTGCCAGTAGTTGGGAGGTCTCTGGGGCCAACGTCCTGACTTTC
>TRBV20-1|NA|NA|TRBJ2-4
CSKGGNIQYF
TGCAGTAAAGGGGGAAACATTCAGTACTTC
>TRBV9|NA|NA|TRBJ2-3
CASNSDTQYF
TGTGCCAGCAATAGCGATACGCAGTATTTT
>TRBV13|TRBD1|few|TRBJ2-7
CASSLAGTAYEQYF
TGTGCCAGCAGCTTAGCTGGGACAGCCTACGAGCAGTACTTC
>TRBV12-3/TRBV12-4|NA|NA|TRBJ1-6
CASRGEATNNSPLHF
TGTGCCAGCAGAGGGGAGGCCACGAATAATTCACCCCTCCACTTT
>TRBV12-3/TRBV12-4|NA|NA|TRBJ2-7
CASSLMDTYEQYF
TGTGCCAGCAGTTTAATGGATACCTACGAGCAGTACTTC
>TRBV19|TRBD1|NA|TRBJ2-3
CASSFDRDRGSDTQYF
TGTGCCAGTAGTTTCGACCGGGACAGGGGCTCAGATACGCAGTATTTT
>TRBV7-2|TRBD1|NA|TRBJ1-3
CASSLAHRGLGNTIYF
TGTGCCAGCAGCTTAGCTCACAGGGGGCTCGGAAACACCATATATTTT
>TRBV5-1|NA|NA|TRBJ1-2
CASSLYEGLSGYTF
TGCGCCAGCAGCTTGTATGAGGGTCTCTCTGGCTACACCTTC
>TRBV7-2|NA|NA|TRBJ1-2
CASSLAGAQGYTF
TGTGCCAGCAGCTTAGCGGGGGCTCAGGGCTACACCTTC
>TRBV20-1|TRBD1|NA|TRBJ1-5
CSAISDRGLGQPQHF
TGCAGTGCTATAAGTGACAGGGGGCTAGGTCAGCCCCAGCATTTT
>TRBV9|NA|NA|TRBJ1-2
CASSVVATGNYGYTF
TGTGCCAGCAGCGTAGTGGCCACAGGGAACTATGGCTACACCTTC
>TRBV7-2|NA|NA|TRBJ2-3
CASSFLDDHGPDTQYF
TGTGCCAGCAGCTTCCTGGACGACCATGGGCCAGATACGCAGTATTTT
>TRBV29-1|TRBD1|NA|TRBJ1-5
CSDGRDRPQPQHF
TGCAGCGACGGCCGGGACAGGCCCCAGCCCCAGCATTTT
>TRBV9|TRBD1|NA|TRBJ2-5
CASSGSGQIQETQYF
TGTGCCAGCAGCGGATCGGGACAGATCCAAGAGACCCAGTACTTC
>TRBV4-3|NA|NA|TRBJ1-1
CASSQAGGGQMGNTEAFF
TGCGCCAGCAGCCAAGCCGGCGGGGGGCAGATGGGGAACACTGAAGCTTTCTTT
>TRBV4-3|NA|NA|TRBJ2-7
CASSHVIHYEQYF
TGCGCCAGCAGCCATGTAATCCACTACGAGCAGTACTTC
>TRBV13|NA|NA|TRBJ2-7
CASSSSSAYEQYF
TGTGCCAGCAGCTCGTCATCCGCCTACGAGCAGTACTTC
>TRBV29-1|NA|NA|TRBJ1-1
CSAETEKNTEAFF
TGCAGCGCCGAGACAGAGAAGAACACTGAAGCTTTCTTT
>TRBV7-2|NA|NA|TRBJ1-5
CASGEGGSNQPQHF
TGTGCCAGCGGGGAGGGGGGAAGCAATCAGCCCCAGCATTTT